This is a list of T cell receptor beta chains from one sample in a study of regulatory T cells in long-lasting Graves disease. TCRdb reprocessed the multiplex PCR reads via MiXCR and lists one record per CDR3 protein. The sample yields some 370,000 distinct CDR3 sequences, about 23% seen once. Source: peripheral blood mononuclear cells (PBMCs), taken when the disease was refractory, from a patient treated with antithyroid drugs. The source of these receptors is a woman aged 40 to 50 with Graves disease. Each CDR3 is given with its conserved first and last residue. A D gene is named only where the DNA matches it firmly. Clone size is stated in some rows and not others, as once, few, many or a class when expanded.

D gene	clone size	J gene	V gene	CDR3 protein	CDR3 DNA
-	many	TRBJ2-6	TRBV2	CASSDRRWTGANVLTF	TGTGCCAGCAGTGACAGGAGGTGGACTGGGGCCAACGTCCTGACTTTC
-	few	TRBJ1-2	TRBV9	CASGSNYGYTF	TGTGCCAGCGGCAGTAACTATGGCTACACCTTC
-	few	TRBJ2-7	TRBV7-9	CASASMGRGHYEQYF	TGTGCCAGCGCCTCGATGGGACGGGGCCACTACGAGCAGTACTTC
TRBD2	once	TRBJ2-1	TRBV11-2	CASSAGLAGGPEQFF	TGTGCCAGCAGCGCTGGTCTAGCGGGAGGGCCTGAGCAGTTCTTC
-	-	TRBJ1-5	TRBV4-2	CASSPQSGDQPQHF	TGTGCCAGCAGCCCCCAATCCGGGGATCAGCCCCAGCATTTT
-	many	TRBJ2-4	TRBV6-1	CASSMGLAKNIQYF	TGTGCCAGCAGCATGGGACTAGCCAAAAACATTCAGTACTTC
-	-	TRBJ2-1	TRBV12-3/TRBV12-4	CASSFLAKARGEQFF	TGTGCCAGCAGTTTTCTTGCCAAAGCCCGGGGTGAGCAGTTCTTC
-	many	TRBJ1-5	TRBV28	CASSRQGRGQPQHF	TGTGCCAGCAGTCGCCAGGGAAGGGGTCAGCCCCAGCATTTT
-	many	TRBJ1-1	TRBV10-3	CATHGQPNTEAFF	TGTGCCACCCACGGACAGCCGAACACTGAAGCTTTCTTT
TRBD1	many	TRBJ2-7	TRBV27	CASSPGTGMSYEQYF	TGTGCCAGCAGCCCCGGGACAGGGATGTCCTACGAGCAGTACTTC
-	many	TRBJ2-4	TRBV2	CASSEMRTYAKNIQYF	TGTGCCAGCAGTGAAATGAGGACGTACGCCAAAAACATTCAGTACTTC
-	many	TRBJ1-2	TRBV28	CASASDGYGYTF	TGTGCCAGCGCGTCGGACGGCTATGGCTACACCTTC
-	many	TRBJ2-5	TRBV2	CASLGARGSETQYF	TGTGCCAGCTTGGGGGCCAGGGGCAGCGAGACCCAGTACTTC
TRBD2	few	TRBJ2-1	TRBV27	CASSLAGGPSYNEQFF	TGTGCCAGCAGTCTAGCGGGAGGGCCTTCCTACAATGAGCAGTTCTTC
-	many	TRBJ1-2	TRBV20-1	CSAIGRGYGYTF	TGCAGTGCTATCGGGCGGGGCTATGGCTACACCTTC
TRBD1	many	TRBJ1-2	TRBV6-5	CASSSRTGLMRGYTF	TGTGCCAGCAGTTCCCGGACAGGCCTGATGAGGGGCTACACCTTC
TRBD1	few	TRBJ2-5	TRBV29-1	CSVEGVETGGFWKTQYF	TGCAGCGTTGAAGGTGTGGAAACAGGGGGATTCTGGAAGACCCAGTACTTC
-	few	TRBJ2-7	TRBV6-1	CASNAGASYYEQYF	TGTGCCAGCAACGCGGGGGCTAGTTACTACGAGCAGTACTTC
TRBD1	few	TRBJ1-2	TRBV10-3	CAITGTGENGYTF	TGTGCCATAACCGGGACAGGGGAAAATGGCTACACCTTC